The T cell receptor (beta chain) under discussion was sequenced for a study of CD8+CD57+ T cells in acquired aplastic anemia listed by TCRdb under 2018. Broadly, across the study: On average, sorted CD4+ and CD8+ cells yielded 3.2 ug of extracted DNA, with a range of roughly 0.18 to 27.4 ug. A CD8+CD57+ expansion meant a frequency higher than the mean frequency seen in healthy subjects. Study-level results and caveats: Between patients and healthy controls, no significant difference in CD8+ Simpson's diversity was found (P=0.060). Around 30 CD8+ CDR3 sequences were shared between patients and controls but appeared highly expressed in patients and within their immunodominant clones.

Counted from cysteine to phenylalanine, this CDR3 has 14 amino acids. Just CDR3 DNA is preserved here, 42 bases in frame from base 1. Trimming takes 7 bases from V and 6 bases from J, and the germline ends sit 17 bases apart. The germline V gene (reference sequence) gives CDR1 as SGHAT and CDR2 as FQDESV. Note on this clonotype: No cognate antigen has been identified for it. Base qualities are not provided; no much larger clone lies one nucleotide away.

TCR beta VDJ combination and CDR3 sequence profiling used genomic DNA as the template. An Illumina HiSeq 2000 was the platform used for TCR repertoire sequencing. The study's own analysis went as follows. Repertoire assessment relied on Simpson's diversity index, CDR3 size and DJ length profiles, and TRBV/TRBJ rearrangement plots. The most abundant DNA sequence in the deep sequencing data was taken as the immunodominant clone. CDR3 amino acid sequences were screened for sharing across subjects and compared with published repertoires and the VDJdb database. The public sequencing data were trimmed at Q25 with fastp and processed into clonotypes with MiXCR by TCRdb, which kept only in-frame beta chains. Records with the same CDR3 protein are collapsed into one entry carrying the most frequent genes and DNA. The V and J calls here are based on TCRdb, not the publication. Here the sample has roughly 180,000 distinct CDR3 sequences; roughly 50% occur a single time. The ten top clones hold 10% to 15% of the sample.

The patients picked for sequencing were ones in whom flow cytometry had shown an expansion of CD8+CD57+ cells. Every patient had a diagnosis of severe acquired aplastic anemia based on International Study of Aplastic Anemia and Agranulocytosis and Camitta criteria. At the time blood was sampled, none of the patients had received any therapy. In this study, sorted CD4+ and CD8+ T cells from the blood of healthy subjects and of severe aplastic anemia patients had their TCR repertoires deep-sequenced. In the USA, patient enrollment took place under clinicaltrials.gov protocols 00001620, 01623167, 00001397, 00071045, 00081523 and 00961064. Ficoll-Paque density gradient centrifugation was used to isolate peripheral blood mononuclear cells. Before DNA extraction, CD4+ and CD8+ T cells were sorted with FACS or magnetic beads.

Recombination joined TRBV11-1 with TRBJ2-3; there is no confident call for the D gene. This TCR was sampled from a human donor with aplastic anemia. The sample was sorted CD4+, CD8+, or CD8+CD57+ T cells (not recorded which) from PBMCs. The encoded CDR3 is CASTKLGVEDTQYF. The bases read TGTGCCAGCACCAAACTGGGTGTAGAGGATACGCAGTATTTT.